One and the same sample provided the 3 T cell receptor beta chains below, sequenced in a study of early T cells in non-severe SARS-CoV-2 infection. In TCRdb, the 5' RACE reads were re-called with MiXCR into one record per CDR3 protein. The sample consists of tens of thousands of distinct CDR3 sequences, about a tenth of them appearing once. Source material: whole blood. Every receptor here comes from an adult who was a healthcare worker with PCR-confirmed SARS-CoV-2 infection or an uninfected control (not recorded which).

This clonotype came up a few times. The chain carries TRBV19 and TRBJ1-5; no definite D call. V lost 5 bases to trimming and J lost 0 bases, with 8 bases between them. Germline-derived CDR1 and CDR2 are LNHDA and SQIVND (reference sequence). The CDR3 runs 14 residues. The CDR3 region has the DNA TGTGCCAGTAGTTCTTGGGGTAGCAATCAGCCCCAGCATTTT. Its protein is CASSSWGSNQPQHF.

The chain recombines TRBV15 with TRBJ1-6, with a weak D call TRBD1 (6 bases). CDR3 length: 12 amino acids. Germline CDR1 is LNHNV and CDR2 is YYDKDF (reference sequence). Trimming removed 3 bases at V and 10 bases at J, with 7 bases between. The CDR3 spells CATSSRGSPLHF. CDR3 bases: TGTGCCACCAGCAGTAGGGGGTCACCCCTCCACTTT.

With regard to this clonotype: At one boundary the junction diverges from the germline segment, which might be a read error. CDR3 region: CASTWGTSGTVTQYF. Written as DNA, the CDR3 is TGCGCCAGCACCTGGGGGACTAGCGGGACAGTTACGCAGTATTTT. The chain uses TRBV5-1 and TRBJ2-3; 13 bases are shared with TRBD2. This CDR3 has 15 residues. Germline CDR1 and CDR2: SGHRS and YFSETQ.